The 7 T cell receptor beta chains listed next were all sequenced from one sample in a study of blood T cell repertoires in COVID-19. Only in-frame clones appear in the TCRdb table, and some are missing; sequencing was by immunoSEQ multiplex PCR. This sample has 150,000 or so clones, with more than 65% found just once. The sample was peripheral blood. The receptors here all came from a woman in her fifties or sixties with acute or convalescent COVID-19.

J is TRBJ1-2 and V is TRBV24-1; TRBD1 aligns across 12 bases. Germline lookup yields CDR1 KGHDR and CDR2 SFDVKD. After removal of 3 bases from V and 8 bases from J, the junction contained 3 bases not matched to a gene. The CDR3 spans 14 residues. CDR3 coding DNA: TGTGCCACCAGTGATCCCGGGACAGGGGGCGGCTACACCTTC. Its translation: CATSDPGTGGGYTF.

The genes are TRBV9 and TRBJ2-3; TRBD2 aligns across 16 bases. The V gene's germline CDR1 is SGDLS and CDR2 YYNGEE. The trim removed 4 bases at V and 0 bases at J, leaving 11 bases unmatched. The length of the CDR3 is 20 residues. The CDR3 region is CASSRGPGLAGGRSTDTQYF. The CDR3 DNA sequence: TGTGCCAGCAGCCGGGGACCGGGACTAGCGGGAGGGCGCAGCACAGATACGCAGTATTTT.

This rearrangement joins TRBV5-1 to TRBJ2-7; TRBD1 agrees at 8 bases. Germline V gene data show CDR1 as SGHRS and CDR2 as YFSETQ. The CDR3 is 15 residues long. With V trimmed by 4 bases and J by 3 bases, 9 bases remained unmatched. The CDR3 nucleotides read TGCGCCAGCAGCCGTGGACAGGGTAGATACTACGAGCAGTACTTC. It encodes CASSRGQGRYYEQYF.

Only a few counts were recorded for this clone. This chain connects TRBV6-5 to TRBJ2-7, with 7 bases lining up with TRBD2. This CDR3 is 14 amino acids long. Germline values: CDR1 MNHEY, CDR2 SVGAGI. The junction had 6 bases not matched to a gene; V was cut back by 7 bases and J by 0 bases. The CDR3 nucleotides read TGTGCCAGCACCCCTTCGGGAGGCTCCTACGAGCAGTACTTC. This sequence encodes CASTPSGGSYEQYF.

The V call is TRBV28, the J call TRBJ2-1; 9 nucleotides agree with TRBD2. J lost 2 bases, V lost 6 bases, and 5 bases had no gene match. This CDR3 has 15 residues. The germline V gene encodes CDR1 MDHEN and CDR2 SYDVKM. CDR3 region: CASRAGGGTYNEQFF. The CDR3 DNA reads as TGTGCCAGCAGAGCGGGGGGAGGGACCTACAATGAGCAGTTCTTC.

As to this clone: Additional DNA sequences in this sample encode the identical CDR3. CDR3 amino acids: CASSLGTANTGELFF. In DNA form, the CDR3 reads TGCGCCAGCAGCTTGGGAACAGCGAACACCGGGGAGCTGTTTTTT. The V call is TRBV5-1, the J call TRBJ2-2; D unclear. The germline CDR1 and CDR2 sequences are SGHRS and YFSETQ. The CDR3 runs 15 residues. The germline V and J ends were trimmed by 0 bases and 0 bases, with 6 bases remaining between them.

The J gene is TRBJ1-1, the V gene TRBV2, with D perhaps TRBD1 (5 bases). This CDR3 has 13 amino acids. V was clipped by 6 bases and J by 0 bases, with 8 bases between them. In germline, CDR1 is SNHLY, CDR2 FYNNEI. The CDR3, as DNA: TGTGCCAGCAGGAAGACAGTGAACACTGAAGCTTTCTTT. Translation: CASRKTVNTEAFF.